This is a list of T cell receptor beta chains from one sample in a study of control samples from healthy donors and cancer patients. Sequencing was performed with immunoSEQ multiplex PCR; in TCRdb, only in-frame clones are kept and a portion is missing. The sample shows 350,000 to 450,000 clones, around 90% of them seen only once. Sequenced sample: PBMCs. The source of these receptors is a man between 35 and 55 years old with head and neck cancer. Each CDR3 is given with its conserved first and last residue.

>TRBV27|14|TRBJ2-2
CASRLAGGTGELFF
>TRBV28|11|TRBJ1-4
CASTGNEKLFF
>TRBV4-1|11|TRBJ2-1
CASSHVDEQFF
>TRBV24-1|14|TRBJ2-7
CATSDPDPIPEQYF
>TRBV2|15|TRBJ1-5
CASSDGPLDSQPQHF
>TRBV5-4|15|TRBJ2-3
CASSPDSPLRDTQYF
>TRBV3-1/TRBV3-2|11|TRBJ2-4
CASSHSDIQYF
>TRBV15|15|TRBJ2-5
CATQGWSRAEETQYF
>TRBV7-9|15|TRBJ1-2
CASSPLAGANYGYTF
>TRBV19|14|TRBJ1-1
CASRPSPGDTEAFF
>TRBV28|12|TRBJ2-3
CASSVGVATQYF
>TRBV28|15|TRBJ2-7
CASNPRGTGHREQYF
>TRBV6-5|15|TRBJ1-6
CASSYRHAGNSPLHF
>TRBV6-2/TRBV6-3|15|TRBJ1-1
CASSHPTGANTEAFF
>TRBV3-1/TRBV3-2|13|TRBJ2-5
CASSQVAEETQYF
>TRBV3-1/TRBV3-2|17|TRBJ2-1
CASSQVPGQNIYNEQFF
>TRBV9|16|TRBJ2-3
CASSVASDSRTNTQYF
>TRBV9|14|TRBJ2-3
CASSPGGAADTQYF
>TRBV27|14|TRBJ1-2
CASSLNTLNYGYTF
>TRBV28|12|TRBJ1-3
CASQSSGNTIYF
>TRBV5-1|15|TRBJ1-2
CASSFTGQGVDGYTF
>TRBV4-1|14|TRBJ1-4
CASSPGQGNEKLFF
>TRBV19|15|TRBJ1-5
CASRKGPNADQPQHF
>TRBV30|14|TRBJ2-3
CAWGQGLSTDTQYF
>TRBV13|15|TRBJ2-5
CASSLSSGGAETQYF
>TRBV27|15|TRBJ1-2
CASSPTGAALYGYTF
>TRBV2|15|TRBJ2-1
CASRSEVRSYNEQFF
>TRBV9|13|TRBJ2-7
CASSPRLFHEQYF
>TRBV6-2/TRBV6-3|15|TRBJ1-1
CASSEMGRGNTEAFF
>TRBV23-1|14|TRBJ2-7
CASRHYPSEAEQYF
>TRBV27|15|TRBJ2-7
CASSLRGHPSYEQYF
>TRBV9|17|TRBJ2-1
CASSVIPLSSSYNEQFF
>TRBV4-1|18|TRBJ2-3
CASSQILGLAGSTDTQYF
>TRBV30|14|TRBJ2-7
CAWIPTQGSYEQYF
>TRBV30|15|TRBJ2-3
CAWSGTRRGTDTQYF
>TRBV25-1|12|TRBJ2-1
CASSDWLPEQFF
>TRBV5-4|15|TRBJ2-3
CASSLGTGVADTQYF
>TRBV10-3|12|TRBJ1-5
CAISGPNQPQHF
>TRBV5-5|15|TRBJ2-1
CASSSWDRGPNEQFF
>TRBV5-4|14|TRBJ2-7
CASSLDGTRNEQYF
>TRBV19|13|TRBJ2-1
CASSYGLYNEQFF